The T cell receptor (beta chain) described here comes from a study of CD8+ T cells in alopecia areata (dated by TCRdb to the late 2010s). About the study as a whole: The treated patients took part in an open-label pilot trial in which moderate-to-severe alopecia areata was treated with oral tofacitinib at 5 to 10 mg twice daily. Tofacitinib was given for 6 to 18 months, followed by 6 months of follow-up off drug to assess delayed response and recurrence. The study used high-throughput TCRbeta sequencing to examine T cell clonal expansion in alopecia areata, in both the C3H/HeJ mouse model and human patients. In humans, TCRbeta sequencing was performed on scalp tissue and on sorted CD4+ and CD8+ peripheral blood T cells from healthy controls and from patients with patchy or totalis/universalis alopecia areata. Biopsies were taken from tofacitinib-treated patients at baseline and at 4 and 24 weeks of treatment, and a later scalp biopsy was taken in several of the tofacitinib-treated patients. Scalp clonality was compared among normal scalp (n=4), patchy alopecia areata scalp (n=8), and alopecia totalis/universalis scalp (n=8). RNA was extracted with the PAXgene miRNA kit for fixed scalp, the miRNeasy kit for PBMCs, and the RNeasy kit for mouse skin. Amplification of TCRbeta CDR3 regions was done by immunoSEQ multiplex PCR using 35 Vbeta forward primers and 13 Jbeta reverse primers.

The time point label of this sample denotes: baseline before oral tofacitinib. Lesional scalp punch biopsies and peripheral blood were obtained from alopecia areata patients. PBMCs were isolated by density centrifugation and stained for CD3, CD4 and CD8, and CD4+ and CD8+ T cells were sorted on a FACSAria. Library construction relied on the immunoSEQ multiplex PCR assay. For TCR sequencing, RNA was extracted from every sample and reverse transcribed into cDNA to serve as template. First-strand cDNA was synthesized using SuperScript III with a 2:1 mix of oligo-dT and random hexamers. A synthetic immune receptor repertoire was used to gauge amplification bias, and whatever bias remained was removed computationally. Turning to the authors' computational methods: Raw reads were preprocessed to remove errors, and CDR3 was defined by IMGT conventions from the conserved cysteine to phenylalanine. Clonality was computed as 1 minus the Shannon entropy, with the entropy normalized by log2 of the number of productive unique TCRs. Scalp TCRbeta sequences were cross-referenced with sorted blood CD4 and CD8 repertoires so that the CD4 or CD8 identity of scalp clones could be inferred. The immuneACCESS repertoire file appears here via TCRdb, limited to in-frame rearrangements. These files lack a portion of the clones; in checked studies, under half of the deficit traces to unresolved V genes, and the cause of the others is not known. The DNA was the basis for D and trimming; V, J and clone size are from that table. Present in this sample are 150,000 to 200,000 clones, around 60% of which were seen just once. About 15% of the sample lies in the top ten.

Overall study outcomes, separate from this receptor: Shared TCR sequences between patients were less evident than in mice, which may be partly attributable to HLA diversity in the patient population. Unlike mouse skin, where gammadelta T cells dominate, normal human skin contains resident alphabeta T cells that get sequenced too, which complicates analysis of the scalp TCR repertoire. Compared with normal scalp, lesional scalp had higher clonality and more expanded CD8+ clones, particularly in alopecia totalis/universalis, a pattern that suggests antigenic drive.

Points on this clone: No cognate antigen has been identified for it. No much larger clone exists at a distance of one base, and base qualities are not known.

The germline V gene (reference sequence) provides CDR1 SEHNR and CDR2 FQNEAQ. The junction shows trimming of 0 bases on V and 10 bases on J, plus 7 bases between the germline ends. The CDR3 goes from the cysteine to the phenylalanine over 12 residues. Only the CDR3 DNA stays, 36 bases, in frame from base 1. This clonotype was sampled from a human donor with alopecia areata. The V and J genes are TRBV7-9 and TRBJ2-1; no D segment can be confidently identified. Sequencing was performed on CD4+ T cells sorted from blood, taken at week 0. The CDR3 corresponds to CASSLAGSEQFF. In nucleotides, the sequence is TGTGCCAGCAGCTTAGCAGGTTCCGAGCAGTTCTTC.